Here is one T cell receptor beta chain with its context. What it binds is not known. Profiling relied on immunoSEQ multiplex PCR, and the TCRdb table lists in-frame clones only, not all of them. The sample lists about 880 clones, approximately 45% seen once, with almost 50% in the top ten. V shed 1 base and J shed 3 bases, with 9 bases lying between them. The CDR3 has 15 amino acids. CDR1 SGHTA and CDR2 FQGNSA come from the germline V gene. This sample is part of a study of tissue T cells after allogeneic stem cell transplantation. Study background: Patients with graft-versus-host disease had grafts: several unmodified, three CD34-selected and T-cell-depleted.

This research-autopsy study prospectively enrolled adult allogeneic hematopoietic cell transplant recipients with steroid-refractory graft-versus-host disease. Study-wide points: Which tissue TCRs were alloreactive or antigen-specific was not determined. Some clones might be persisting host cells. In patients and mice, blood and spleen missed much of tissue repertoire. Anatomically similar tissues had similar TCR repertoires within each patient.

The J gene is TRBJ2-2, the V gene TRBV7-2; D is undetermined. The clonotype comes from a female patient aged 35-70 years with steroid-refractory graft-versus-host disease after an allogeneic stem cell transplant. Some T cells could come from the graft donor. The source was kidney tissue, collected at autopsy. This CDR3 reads CASSLGNSYTGELFF. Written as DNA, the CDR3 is TGTGCCAGCAGCTTAGGGAACAGCTACACCGGGGAGCTGTTTTTT.